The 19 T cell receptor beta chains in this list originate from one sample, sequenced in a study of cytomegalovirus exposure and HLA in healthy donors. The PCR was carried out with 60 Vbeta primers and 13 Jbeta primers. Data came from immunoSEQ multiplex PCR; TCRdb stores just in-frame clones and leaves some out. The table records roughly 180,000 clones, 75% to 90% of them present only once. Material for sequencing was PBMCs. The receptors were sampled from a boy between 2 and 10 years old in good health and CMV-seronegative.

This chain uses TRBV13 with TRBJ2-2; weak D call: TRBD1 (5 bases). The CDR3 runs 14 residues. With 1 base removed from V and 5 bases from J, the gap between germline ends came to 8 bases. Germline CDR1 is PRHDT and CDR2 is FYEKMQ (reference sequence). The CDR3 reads CASSLEGVTGELFF. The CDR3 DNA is TGTGCCAGCAGCTTAGAAGGGGTAACCGGGGAGCTGTTTTTT.

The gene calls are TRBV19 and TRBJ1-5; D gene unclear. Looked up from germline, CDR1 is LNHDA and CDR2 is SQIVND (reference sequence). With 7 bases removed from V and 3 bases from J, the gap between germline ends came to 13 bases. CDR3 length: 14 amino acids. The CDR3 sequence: CASTLGGLNQPQHF. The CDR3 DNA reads TGTGCCAGTACCCTGGGAGGGCTCAATCAGCCCCAGCATTTT. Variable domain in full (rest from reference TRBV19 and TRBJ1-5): DGGITQSPKYLFRKEGQNVTLSCEQNLNHDAMYWYRQDPGQGLRLIYYSQIVNDFQKGDIAEGYSVSREKKESFPLTVTSAQKNPTAFYLCASTLGGLNQPQHFGDGTRLSIL.

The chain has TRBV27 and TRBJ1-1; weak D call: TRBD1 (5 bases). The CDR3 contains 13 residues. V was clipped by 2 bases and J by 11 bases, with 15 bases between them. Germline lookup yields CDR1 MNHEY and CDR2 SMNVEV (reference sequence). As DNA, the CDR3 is TGTGCCAGCAGTTTAATGGGGGGGTCAAAGGCTTTCTTT. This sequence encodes CASSLMGGSKAFF.

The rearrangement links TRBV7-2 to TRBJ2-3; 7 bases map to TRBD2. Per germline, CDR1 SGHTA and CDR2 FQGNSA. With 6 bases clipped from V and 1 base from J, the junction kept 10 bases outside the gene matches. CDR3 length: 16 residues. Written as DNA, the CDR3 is TGTGCCAGCAGTCGAGGGCGGGAGAAGGGCACAGATACGCAGTATTTT. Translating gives CASSRGREKGTDTQYF.

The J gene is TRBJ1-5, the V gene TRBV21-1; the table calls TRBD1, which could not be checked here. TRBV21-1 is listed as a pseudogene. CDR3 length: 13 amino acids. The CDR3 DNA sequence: TGTGCCAGCAGCAAAGCGCCAGATCAGCCCCAGCATTTT. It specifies CASSKAPDQPQHF.

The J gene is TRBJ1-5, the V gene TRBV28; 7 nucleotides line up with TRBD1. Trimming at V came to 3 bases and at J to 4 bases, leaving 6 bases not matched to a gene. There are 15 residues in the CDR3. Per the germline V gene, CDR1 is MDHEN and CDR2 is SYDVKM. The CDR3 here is CASSLRQGLNQPQHF. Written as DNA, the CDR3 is TGTGCCAGCAGTTTGAGACAGGGTCTGAATCAGCCCCAGCATTTT. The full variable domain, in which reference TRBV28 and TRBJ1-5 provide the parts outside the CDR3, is DVKVTQSSRYLVKRTGEKVFLECVQDMDHENMFWYRQDPGLGLRLIYFSYDVKMKEKGDIPEGYSVSREKKERFSLILESASTNQTSMYLCASSLRQGLNQPQHFGDGTRLSIL.

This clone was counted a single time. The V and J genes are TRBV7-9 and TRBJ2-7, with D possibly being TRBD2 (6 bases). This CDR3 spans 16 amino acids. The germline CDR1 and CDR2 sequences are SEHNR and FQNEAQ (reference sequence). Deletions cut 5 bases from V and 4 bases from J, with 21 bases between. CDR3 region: CASSPAGGRRRYEQYF. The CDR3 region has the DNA TGTGCCAGCAGCCCGGCCGGGGGAAGGCGCCGATACGAGCAGTACTTC. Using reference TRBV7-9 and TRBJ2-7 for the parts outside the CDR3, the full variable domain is DTGVSQNPRHKITKRGQNVTFRCDPISEHNRLYWYRQTLGQGPEFLTYFQNEAQLEKSRLLSDRFSAERPKGSFSTLEIQRTEQGDSAMYLCASSPAGGRRRYEQYFGPGTRLTVT.

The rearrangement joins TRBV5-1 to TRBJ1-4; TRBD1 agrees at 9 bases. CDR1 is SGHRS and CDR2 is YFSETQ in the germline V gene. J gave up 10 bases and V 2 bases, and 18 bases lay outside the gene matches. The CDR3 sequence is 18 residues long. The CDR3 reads CASSFSSRTGGETGKLFF. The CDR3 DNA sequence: TGCGCCAGCAGCTTTTCCTCTCGAACAGGGGGCGAGACAGGAAAACTGTTTTTT. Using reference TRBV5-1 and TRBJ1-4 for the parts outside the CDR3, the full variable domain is KAGVTQTPRYLIKTRGQQVTLSCSPISGHRSVSWYQQTPGQGLQFLFEYFSETQRNKGNFPGRFSGRQFSNSRSEMNVSTLELGDSALYLCASSFSSRTGGETGKLFFGSGTQLSVL.

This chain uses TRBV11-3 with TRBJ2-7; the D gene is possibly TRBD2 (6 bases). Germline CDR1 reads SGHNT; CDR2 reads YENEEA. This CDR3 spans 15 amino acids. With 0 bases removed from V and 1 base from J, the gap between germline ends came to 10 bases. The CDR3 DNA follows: TGTGCCAGCAGCTTAGAAGCCGGGACTTCCTACGAGCAGTACTTC. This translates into CASSLEAGTSYEQYF. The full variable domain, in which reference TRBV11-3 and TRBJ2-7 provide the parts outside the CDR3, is EAGVVQSPRYKIIEKKQPVAFWCNPISGHNTLYWYLQNLGQGPELLIRYENEEAVDDSQLPKDRFSAERLKGVDSTLKIQPAELGDSAVYLCASSLEAGTSYEQYFGPGTRLTVT.

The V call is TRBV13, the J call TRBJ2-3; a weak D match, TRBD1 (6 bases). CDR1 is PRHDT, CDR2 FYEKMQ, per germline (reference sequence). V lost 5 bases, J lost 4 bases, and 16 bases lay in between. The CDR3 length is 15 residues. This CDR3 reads CASSTATEGADTQYF. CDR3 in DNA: TGTGCCAGCAGCACCGCGACAGAGGGGGCAGATACGCAGTATTTT. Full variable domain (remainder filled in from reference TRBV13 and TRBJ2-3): AAGVIQSPRHLIKEKRETATLKCYPIPRHDTVYWYQQGPGQDPQFLISFYEKMQSDKGSIPDRFSAQQFSDYHSELNMSSLELGDSALYFCASSTATEGADTQYFGPGTRLTVL.

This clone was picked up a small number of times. The CDR3 loop reads CASQAMNTEAFF. CDR3 coding DNA: TGTGCCAGCCAGGCCATGAACACTGAAGCTTTCTTT. This sequence joins TRBV6-6 and TRBJ1-1, with D uncertain. CDR1 is MNHNY and CDR2 is SVGAGI in the germline V gene (reference sequence). Trimming took 8 bases from V and 0 from J, leaving 7 bases between them. CDR3 size: 12 residues.

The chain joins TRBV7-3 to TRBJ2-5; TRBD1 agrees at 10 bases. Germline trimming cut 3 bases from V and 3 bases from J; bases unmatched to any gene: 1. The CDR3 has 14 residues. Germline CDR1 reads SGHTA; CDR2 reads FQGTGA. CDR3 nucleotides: TGTGCCAGCAGCTTGGACAGGGGGAAAGAGACCCAGTACTTC. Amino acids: CASSLDRGKETQYF.

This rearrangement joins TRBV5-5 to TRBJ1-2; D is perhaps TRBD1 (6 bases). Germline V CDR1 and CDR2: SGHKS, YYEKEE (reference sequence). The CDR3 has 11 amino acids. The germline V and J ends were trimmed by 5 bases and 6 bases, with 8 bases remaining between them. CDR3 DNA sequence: TGTGCCAGCAGTCACAGGGATGGCTACACCTTC. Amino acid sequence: CASSHRDGYTF.

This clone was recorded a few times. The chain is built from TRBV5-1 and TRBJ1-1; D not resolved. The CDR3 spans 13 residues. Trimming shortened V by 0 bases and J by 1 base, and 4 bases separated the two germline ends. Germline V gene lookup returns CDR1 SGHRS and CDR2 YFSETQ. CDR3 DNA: TGCGCCAGCAGCTTGGACAGGAACACTGAAGCTTTCTTT. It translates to CASSLDRNTEAFF.

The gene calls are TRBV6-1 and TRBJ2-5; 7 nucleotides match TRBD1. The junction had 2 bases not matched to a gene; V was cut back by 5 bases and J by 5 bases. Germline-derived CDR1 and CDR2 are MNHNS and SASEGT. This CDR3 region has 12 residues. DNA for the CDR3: TGTGCCAGCAGTCGACAGGGTGAGACCCAGTACTTC. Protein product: CASSRQGETQYF.

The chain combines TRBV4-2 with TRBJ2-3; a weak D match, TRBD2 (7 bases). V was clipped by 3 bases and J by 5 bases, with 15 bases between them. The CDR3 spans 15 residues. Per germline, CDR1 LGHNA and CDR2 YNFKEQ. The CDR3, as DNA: TGTGCCAGCAGCCAGGAACGGGGGGCCTTAGATACGCAGTATTTT. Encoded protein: CASSQERGALDTQYF.

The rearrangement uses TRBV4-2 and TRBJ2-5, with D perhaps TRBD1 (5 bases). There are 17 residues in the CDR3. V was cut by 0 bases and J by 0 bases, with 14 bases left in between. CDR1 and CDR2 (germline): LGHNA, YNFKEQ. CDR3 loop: CASSQDWSNRNQETQYF. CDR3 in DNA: TGTGCCAGCAGCCAAGATTGGTCTAACAGGAACCAAGAGACCCAGTACTTC.

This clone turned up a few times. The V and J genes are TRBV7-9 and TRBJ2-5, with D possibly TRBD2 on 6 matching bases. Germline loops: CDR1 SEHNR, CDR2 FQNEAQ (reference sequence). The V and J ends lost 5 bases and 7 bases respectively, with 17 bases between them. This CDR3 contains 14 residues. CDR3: CASSRGYEQTTQYF. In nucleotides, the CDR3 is TGTGCCAGCAGCCGGGGGTACGAGCAAACGACCCAGTACTTC.

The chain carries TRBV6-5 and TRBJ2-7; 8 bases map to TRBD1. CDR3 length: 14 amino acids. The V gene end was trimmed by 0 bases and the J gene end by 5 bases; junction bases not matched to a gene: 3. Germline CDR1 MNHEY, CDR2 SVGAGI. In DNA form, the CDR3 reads TGTGCCAGCAGTTACTCCCTGGGACAGGACGAGCAGTACTTC. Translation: CASSYSLGQDEQYF.